This T cell receptor (beta chain) was sequenced during a study of T cell changes during pregnancy in multiple sclerosis (dated by TCRdb to the late 2010s). Regarding the study in general: The study examined how the T cell repertoire changed over the course of pregnancy in women with multiple sclerosis.

Via the germline V gene, CDR1 is MNHEY and CDR2 SVGAGI. The CDR3 measures 14 amino acids from cysteine to phenylalanine. CDR3 DNA only is kept here, 42 bases in frame from base 1. V is clipped by 1 base and J by 6 bases, and the sequence between their germline boundaries is 12 bases long. Receptor libraries were prepared by the immunoSEQ multiplex PCR assay. This immuneACCESS table, as held by TCRdb, lists in-frame sequences with V and J called but not all clones. Of the missing ones, under half trace to an unresolved V gene in checked studies; the others have no known cause. For this sample the table gives approximately 42,000 clones, of which around four fifths were detected only once. Of the sample, approximately 0.64% is held by the ten largest clones. Comments on this clone: The antigen it recognizes is unknown. No qualities accompany the bases; no much larger clone lies one base away.

The sequence was collected from a female donor with multiple sclerosis, enrolled in a pregnancy study. Here the chain combines TRBV6-5 and TRBJ1-1; the D gene lacks a confident call. The sample was CD4+ T cells from peripheral blood mononuclear cells, taken before pregnancy. The nucleotide sequence reads TGTGCCAGCAGTTACTACCGGGGAACGGCTGAAGCTTTCTTT. Its amino acids are CASSYYRGTAEAFF.